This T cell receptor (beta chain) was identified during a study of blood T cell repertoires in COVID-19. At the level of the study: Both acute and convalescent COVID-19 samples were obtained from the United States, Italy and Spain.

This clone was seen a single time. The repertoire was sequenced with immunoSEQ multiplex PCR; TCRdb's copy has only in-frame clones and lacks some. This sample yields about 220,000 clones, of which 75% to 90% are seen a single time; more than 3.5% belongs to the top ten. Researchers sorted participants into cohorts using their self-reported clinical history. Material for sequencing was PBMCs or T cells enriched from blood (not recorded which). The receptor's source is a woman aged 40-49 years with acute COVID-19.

This CDR3 reads CASSYAPGTEAFF. In DNA form, the CDR3 reads TGTGCCAGCAGTTACGCCCCGGGGACTGAAGCTTTCTTT. The genes are TRBV6-5 and TRBJ1-1; unclear D gene. This CDR3 comprises 13 residues. From germline, CDR1 is MNHEY and CDR2 SVGAGI. Trimming shortened V by 2 bases and J by 5 bases, and 9 bases separated the two germline ends.